This entry features one T cell receptor beta chain sequence. Its antigen remains unknown. The data are from a study of T cells expressing NK-cell markers. For the study at large: Among the eight sequenced donors, seven tested HCMV-seropositive and one tested seronegative. Points from the study as a whole: In several donors, dominant CD3+CD56+NKG2C+ clones formed 1.0-7.0% of CD8+ cells.

5'RACE template switching with UMIs generated TCR beta cDNA. Reanalyzing the 5' RACE reads, TCRdb keeps one entry per CDR3 protein, without DNA. The sample holds some 440,000 distinct CDR3 sequences. The sequenced material came from blood T cells: a sorted CD56 or NKG2C T cell subset, CD4+ or CD8+ T cells, or bulk PBMC T cells (not recorded which). The sequence was collected from a woman aged 45-60 years in good health.

The CDR3: CATRRGTDTQYF. The chain couples TRBV6-5 to TRBJ2-3; TCRdb designates TRBD1, a call that cannot be tested without DNA. The CDR3 runs 12 residues. Germline-derived CDR1 and CDR2 are MNHEY and SVGAGI.